Sequencing of this T cell receptor (beta chain) was carried out in a study of shared T cell receptors in the human thymus. V was pared by 2 bases and J by 5 bases, with 14 bases between. The V gene's germline CDR1 is SGDLS and CDR2 YYNGEE. This CDR3 spans 15 amino acids. The protocol was immunoSEQ multiplex PCR, while the TCRdb copy is restricted to in-frame clones and leaves out a portion. The data hold approximately 660,000 clones, with 85% to 90% observed a single time. These data also formed part of another study, on human thymus T cells.

The material sequenced was thymocytes. The receptor was derived from a boy in the first two years of life with a congenital heart defect. V and J are TRBV9 and TRBJ2-1; TRBD2 might be the D (6 bases). Written as DNA, the CDR3 is TGTGCCAGCAGCGTCCCTGTCGGAGGGCACAATGAGCAGTTCTTC. Encoded protein: CASSVPVGGHNEQFF.